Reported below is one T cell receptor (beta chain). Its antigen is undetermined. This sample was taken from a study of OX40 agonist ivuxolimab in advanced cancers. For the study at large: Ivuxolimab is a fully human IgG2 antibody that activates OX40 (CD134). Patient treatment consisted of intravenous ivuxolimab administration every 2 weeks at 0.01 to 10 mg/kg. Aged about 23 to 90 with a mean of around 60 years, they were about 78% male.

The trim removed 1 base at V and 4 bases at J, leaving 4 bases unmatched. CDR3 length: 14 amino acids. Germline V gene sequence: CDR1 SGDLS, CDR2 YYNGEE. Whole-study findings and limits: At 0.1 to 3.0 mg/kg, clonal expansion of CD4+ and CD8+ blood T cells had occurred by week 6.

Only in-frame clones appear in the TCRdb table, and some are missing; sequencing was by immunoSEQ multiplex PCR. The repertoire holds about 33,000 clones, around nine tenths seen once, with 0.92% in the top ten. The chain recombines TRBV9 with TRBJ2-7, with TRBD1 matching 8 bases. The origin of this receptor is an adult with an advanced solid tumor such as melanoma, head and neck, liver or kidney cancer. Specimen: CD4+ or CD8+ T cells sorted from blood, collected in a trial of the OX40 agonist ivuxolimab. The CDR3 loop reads CASSVTDRGYEQYF. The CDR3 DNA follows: TGTGCCAGCAGCGTAACTGACAGGGGATACGAGCAGTACTTC.